This T cell receptor (beta chain) is from a study of neurological immune-mediated disorders (dated by TCRdb to about 2019). Background for the entire study: The study compared peripheral blood TCR-beta repertoires of HTLV-I-associated myelopathy (HAM/TSP) patients, multiple sclerosis patients and healthy controls using UMI-based sequencing. The approximately 99 TCR-beta libraries included longitudinal samples, technical triplicates and paired sorted CD4+ and CD8+ T-cell subsets alongside PBMC samples. The cohort was made up of about 68 subjects, consisting of some 15 HAM/TSP patients, around 35 multiple sclerosis patients and 20 healthy controls. The investigation overall reported the following: TCR clonal expansion was greatest in HAM/TSP patients and smallest in MS patients, who ranked below even healthy controls. No identical CDR3 amino acid sequences were found to be shared among expanded clones across subjects, suggesting that TCR-beta repertoires were private in all groups.

cDNA was synthesized by template-switch 5'RACE using a primer carrying a 10-nucleotide random unique molecular identifier by which each TCR transcript was tagged. Each sequencing run produced over 190 million TCR-beta sequences covering 15-18 subjects. The RNeasy kit was used to extract total RNA. The KAPA Real-time Library Amplification kit was used to amplify TCR-beta VDJ regions with primers for the TCR constant region and the 5'RACE anchor. Sample indexes and Illumina adaptors were added in a first PCR, and a second PCR then increased library yield. After Ampure bead purification, the roughly 650 bp TCR product was size-selected on a 2% E-gel SizeSelection system. Before pooling, library quality was assessed on a Bioanalyzer, concentration was determined with Qubit, and library quantification was performed with the Kapa Library Quantification kit. Libraries were sequenced paired-end 2 x 150 bp on an Illumina HiSeq 2500. To increase sequence diversity, about 25-30% phiX was spiked into each library pool. On the study's bioinformatics: Quality-filtered reads were processed with the UMI-based MiGEC pipeline, and over 90% of raw TCR sequences were removed by the MiGEC pipeline during error correction. IMGT germline references were used for alignment of VDJ genes, and clonotypes were defined by a unique CDR3 amino acid sequence together with V-J genes. VDJtools evaluated clonal expansion, Shannon diversity and CDR3 relatedness (CalcPairwiseDistances, ClusterSamples); CLCbio workbench built phylogenetic trees. Clones with at least 8 unique UMIs were defined as expanded, with this threshold being based on coefficient-of-variation modelling across technical triplicates. The public reads were reanalyzed by TCRdb: fastp trimming at Q25, MiXCR alignment, in-frame beta chains only. CDR3 protein sequences are deduplicated, and each keeps its most common genes and DNA. These V and J calls derive from TCRdb rather than the authors' analysis. Within this sample are 70,000 to 95,000 distinct CDR3 sequences, with less than 15% of them counted one time only. The ten most abundant clones make up roughly 7% of the sample.

On this clonotype: No antigen is known for it. No base quality information exists; no much larger clone differs at one position.

The healthy controls were volunteers from blood banks in Maryland, USA. For the unsorted PBMC libraries, 2 million PBMCs were stored in RNAlater at -80 degrees C until RNA extraction and were used to generate the libraries. Peripheral blood was subjected to Ficoll-Hypaque density gradient centrifugation to isolate PBMCs, which were then cryopreserved in liquid nitrogen. CDR1 and CDR2, per the germline V gene (reference sequence), are LGHDT and YNNKEL. The trim is 0 bases for V and 7 bases for J, with a gap of 12 bases between the germline ends. Including the terminal cysteine and phenylalanine, the CDR3 comprises 14 residues. This entry keeps only the CDR3 DNA: 42 bases, framed from base 1.

This sequence was found in a woman between 45 and 65 years old in good health. The sample comprised PBMCs. This sequence uses TRBV3-1 and TRBJ2-5; too little of a D gene remains to name it. The DNA sequence is TGTGCCAGCAGCCAAGACGGCGGAATACGGACCCAGTACTTC. It encodes CASSQDGGIRTQYF.